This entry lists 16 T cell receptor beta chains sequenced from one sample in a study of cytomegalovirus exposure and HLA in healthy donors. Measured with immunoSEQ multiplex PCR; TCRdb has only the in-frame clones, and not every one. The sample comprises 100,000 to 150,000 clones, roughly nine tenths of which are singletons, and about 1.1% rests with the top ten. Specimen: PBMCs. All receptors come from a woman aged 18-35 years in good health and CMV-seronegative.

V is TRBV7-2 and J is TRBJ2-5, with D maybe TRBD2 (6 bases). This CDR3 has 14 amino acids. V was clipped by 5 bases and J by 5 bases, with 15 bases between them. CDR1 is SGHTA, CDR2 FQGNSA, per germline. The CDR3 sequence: CASSPSEGRETQYF. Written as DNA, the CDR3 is TGTGCCAGCAGCCCCTCGGAGGGGCGGGAGACCCAGTACTTC.

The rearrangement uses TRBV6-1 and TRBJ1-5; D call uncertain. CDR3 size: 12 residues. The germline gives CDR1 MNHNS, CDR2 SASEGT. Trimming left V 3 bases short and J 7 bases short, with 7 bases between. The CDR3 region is CASSDWSQPQHF. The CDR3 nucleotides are TGTGCCAGCAGTGACTGGAGCCAGCCCCAGCATTTT.

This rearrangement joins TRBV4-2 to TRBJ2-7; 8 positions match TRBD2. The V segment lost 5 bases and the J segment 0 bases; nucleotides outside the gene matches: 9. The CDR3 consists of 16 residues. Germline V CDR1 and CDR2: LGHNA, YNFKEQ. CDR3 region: CASSSVGGGFSYEQYF. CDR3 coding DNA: TGTGCCAGCAGCTCGGTCGGGGGGGGGTTCTCCTACGAGCAGTACTTC.

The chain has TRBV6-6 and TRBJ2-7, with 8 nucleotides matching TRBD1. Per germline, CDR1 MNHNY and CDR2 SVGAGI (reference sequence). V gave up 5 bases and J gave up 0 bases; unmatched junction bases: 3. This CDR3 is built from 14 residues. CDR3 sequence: CASSPQGVSYEQYF. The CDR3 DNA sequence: TGTGCCAGCAGTCCACAGGGGGTCTCCTACGAGCAGTACTTC.

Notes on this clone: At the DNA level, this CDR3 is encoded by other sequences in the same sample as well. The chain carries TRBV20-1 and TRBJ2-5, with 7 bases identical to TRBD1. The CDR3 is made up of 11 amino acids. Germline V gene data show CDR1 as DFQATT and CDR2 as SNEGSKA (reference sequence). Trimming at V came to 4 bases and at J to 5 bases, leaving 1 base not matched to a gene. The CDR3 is CSATRGETQYF. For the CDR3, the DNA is TGCAGTGCTACCAGGGGGGAGACCCAGTACTTC.

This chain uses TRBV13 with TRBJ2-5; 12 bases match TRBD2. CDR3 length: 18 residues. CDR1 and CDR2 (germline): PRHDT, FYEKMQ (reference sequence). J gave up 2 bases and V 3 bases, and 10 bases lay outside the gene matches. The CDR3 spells CASSFNGLAGGFQETQYF. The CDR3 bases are TGTGCCAGCAGCTTCAACGGTCTAGCGGGAGGGTTTCAAGAGACCCAGTACTTC.

CDR3 bases: TGTGCCAGCAGCGTAGGTCCCGCAGGACAGGGGGCATGGGAGACCCAGTACTTC. It specifies CASSVGPAGQGAWETQYF. V and J are TRBV9 and TRBJ2-5; 11 bases fit TRBD1. V lost 0 bases to trimming and J lost 5 bases; unmatched junction nucleotides: 12. CDR3 length: 18 residues. Germline lookup yields CDR1 SGDLS and CDR2 YYNGEE.

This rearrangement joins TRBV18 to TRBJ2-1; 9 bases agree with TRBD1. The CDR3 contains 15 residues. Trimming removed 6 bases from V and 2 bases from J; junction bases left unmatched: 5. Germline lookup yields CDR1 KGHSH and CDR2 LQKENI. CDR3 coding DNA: TGTGCCAGCTCGGAGCGGACAGGGGCCTACAATGAGCAGTTCTTC. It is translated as CASSERTGAYNEQFF.

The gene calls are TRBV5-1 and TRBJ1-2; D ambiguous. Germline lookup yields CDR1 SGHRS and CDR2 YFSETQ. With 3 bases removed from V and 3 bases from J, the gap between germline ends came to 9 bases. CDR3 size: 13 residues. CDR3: CASSYDTYYGYTF. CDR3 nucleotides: TGCGCCAGCAGCTATGACACGTACTATGGCTACACCTTC.

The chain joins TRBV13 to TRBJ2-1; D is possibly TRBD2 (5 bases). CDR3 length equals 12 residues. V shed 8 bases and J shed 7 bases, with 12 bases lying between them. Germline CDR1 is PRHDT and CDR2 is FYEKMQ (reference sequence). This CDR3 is CASGPSPNEQFF. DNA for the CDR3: TGTGCCAGCGGGCCTAGCCCAAATGAGCAGTTCTTC. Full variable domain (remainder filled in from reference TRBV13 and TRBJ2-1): AAGVIQSPRHLIKEKRETATLKCYPIPRHDTVYWYQQGPGQDPQFLISFYEKMQSDKGSIPDRFSAQQFSDYHSELNMSSLELGDSALYFCASGPSPNEQFFGPGTRLTVL.

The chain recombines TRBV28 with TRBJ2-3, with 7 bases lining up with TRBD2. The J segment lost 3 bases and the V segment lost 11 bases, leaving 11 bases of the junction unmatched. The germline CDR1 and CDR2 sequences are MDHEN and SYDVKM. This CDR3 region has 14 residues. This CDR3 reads CASGVAGDTDTQYF. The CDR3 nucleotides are TGTGCCTCCGGGGTGGCGGGGGATACAGATACGCAGTATTTT.

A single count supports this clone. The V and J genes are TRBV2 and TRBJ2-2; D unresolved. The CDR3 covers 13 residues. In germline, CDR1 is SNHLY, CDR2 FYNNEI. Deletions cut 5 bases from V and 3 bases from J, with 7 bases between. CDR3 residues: CASSPQYTGELFF. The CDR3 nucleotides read TGTGCCAGCAGTCCTCAGTACACCGGGGAGCTGTTTTTT.

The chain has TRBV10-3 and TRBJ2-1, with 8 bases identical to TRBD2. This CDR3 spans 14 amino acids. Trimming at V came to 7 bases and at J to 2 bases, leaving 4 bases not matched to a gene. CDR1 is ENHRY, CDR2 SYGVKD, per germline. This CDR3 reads CAIKNSGTYNEQFF. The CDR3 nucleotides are TGTGCCATCAAGAATAGCGGGACCTACAATGAGCAGTTCTTC.

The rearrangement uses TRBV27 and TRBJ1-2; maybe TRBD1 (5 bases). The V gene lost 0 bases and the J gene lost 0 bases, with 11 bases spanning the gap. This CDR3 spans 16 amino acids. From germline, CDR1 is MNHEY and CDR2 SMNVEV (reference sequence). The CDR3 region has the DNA TGTGCCAGCAGTTTATCAGGGGCTGGGACTAACTATGGCTACACCTTC. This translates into CASSLSGAGTNYGYTF.

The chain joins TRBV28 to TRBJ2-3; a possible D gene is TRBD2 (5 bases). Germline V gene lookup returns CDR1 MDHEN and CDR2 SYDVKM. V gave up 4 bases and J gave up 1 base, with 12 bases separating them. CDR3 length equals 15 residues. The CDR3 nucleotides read TGTGCCAGCAGTTCCCCGCTGGGAGGCACAGATACGCAGTATTTT. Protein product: CASSSPLGGTDTQYF.

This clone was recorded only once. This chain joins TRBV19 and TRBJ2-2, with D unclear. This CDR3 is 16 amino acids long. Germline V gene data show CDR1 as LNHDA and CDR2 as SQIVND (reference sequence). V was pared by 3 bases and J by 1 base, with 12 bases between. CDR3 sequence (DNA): TGTGCCAGTAGTATTAGGCGGCCTTTGAACACCGGGGAGCTGTTTTTT. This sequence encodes CASSIRRPLNTGELFF.